The 10 T cell receptor beta chains listed next were all sequenced from one sample in a study of T-cell reconstitution after alpha-beta-depleted transplantation in children (dated by TCRdb to 2016 to 2017). Library preparation was by PCR. The listed sequencing device is Illumina HiSeq 2500. Molecular barcoding was employed in the preparation of TCR libraries, with unique molecular identifiers being used to normalize TCRbeta repertoire quantification. In-frame beta chains were kept once TCRdb had trimmed the public reads at Q25 with fastp and called clones with MiXCR. Here each entry gathers all rows of one CDR3 protein and keeps the most common genes and DNA. The sample contains fewer than 120,000 distinct CDR3 sequences, 10% of them found a single time. Approximately 8% of the sample is in the top ten clones. This material consisted of PBMCs from the stem cell graft donor, taken from the stem cell graft. These receptor sequences come from a human donor who donated a stem cell graft to a child with acute lymphoblastic leukemia.

This clonotype was picked up many times. The chain has TRBV27 and TRBJ2-1; TRBD2 aligns across 8 bases. Per germline, CDR1 MNHEY and CDR2 SMNVEV (reference sequence). Trimming removed 2 bases from V and 4 bases from J; junction bases left unmatched: 7. This CDR3 region has 16 residues. The CDR3 loop is CASSLPVAGRYNEQFF. The DNA for the CDR3 is TGTGCCAGCAGTTTACCGGTAGCGGGGAGGTACAATGAGCAGTTCTTC.

This clonotype was detected many times. The chain is built from TRBV12-3 or TRBV12-4 and TRBJ2-7; D unresolved. With 3 bases removed from V and 1 base from J, the gap between germline ends came to 16 bases. This CDR3 is built from 16 residues. The CDR3 nucleotides read TGTGCCAGCAGTTTTGACCTGGGGTCCGGGTCCTACGAGCAGTACTTC. This encodes CASSFDLGSGSYEQYF.

This chain links TRBV18 with TRBJ2-7, with 7 nucleotides matching TRBD1. J gave up 3 bases and V 1 base, and 3 bases lay outside the gene matches. Germline V gives CDR1 KGHSH, CDR2 LQKENI. The CDR3 sequence is 14 residues long. The CDR3: CASSPLGTDYEQYF. The CDR3 DNA reads TGTGCCAGCTCACCACTCGGGACAGACTACGAGCAGTACTTC.

This clonotype was recorded many times. The chain couples TRBV7-2 to TRBJ2-7, with D possibly matching TRBD2 (5 bases). V gave up 1 base and J gave up 0 bases, with 13 bases separating them. The CDR3 consists of 16 residues. Germline CDR1 reads SGHTA; CDR2 reads FQGNSA. The CDR3 DNA sequence: TGTGCCAGCAGCTTAGGCGGCGGGCCGAGCTCCTACGAGCAGTACTTC. Encoded protein: CASSLGGGPSSYEQYF.

This clonotype is termed medium-sized (0.01 to 0.1%). The rearrangement uses TRBV3-1 and TRBJ2-7, with D possibly being TRBD1 (5 bases). The V gene lost 0 bases and the J gene lost 3 bases, with 21 bases spanning the gap. CDR1 is LGHDT, CDR2 YNNKEL, per germline (reference sequence). CDR3 length equals 18 residues. DNA of the CDR3: TGTGCCAGCAGCCAAGAATCGGAGAGAGGCAGGGCCAGCTACGAGCAGTACTTC. This encodes CASSQESERGRASYEQYF.

This clonotype has ten or more counts. The V call is TRBV27, the J call TRBJ1-5, with D unresolved. The CDR3 runs 13 residues. Germline V gives CDR1 MNHEY, CDR2 SMNVEV (reference sequence). V was shortened by 6 bases and J by 0 bases, with 6 bases between the two germline ends. DNA of the CDR3: TGTGCCAGCAGACGGACTAGCAATCAGCCCCAGCATTTT. Amino acid sequence: CASRRTSNQPQHF.

This clonotype was counted ten times or more. V usage is TRBV24-1 and J usage is TRBJ1-2; the match to TRBD1 covers 7 bases. V was pared by 3 bases and J by 7 bases, with 4 bases of the junction left unmatched. Germline V CDR1 and CDR2: KGHDR, SFDVKD. This CDR3 is 13 amino acids long. In DNA form, the CDR3 reads TGTGCCACCAGTGATACCGGGACAGTTGGCTACACCTTC. Translation gives CATSDTGTVGYTF.

This clonotype has ten or more counts. The chain uses TRBV20-1 and TRBJ2-7, with a weak D call TRBD2 (6 bases). Trimming took 0 bases from V and 2 from J, leaving 14 bases between them. Per the germline V gene, CDR1 is DFQATT and CDR2 is SNEGSKA (reference sequence). The CDR3 has 15 amino acids. The CDR3 DNA is TGCAGTGCTAGAGATCTGAGCGGGCTTACCTACGAGCAGTACTTC. It is translated as CSARDLSGLTYEQYF.

The table lists this clonotype with many counts. CDR3 residues: CSARGPESSYEQYF. The DNA of the CDR3 is TGCAGTGCTAGAGGCCCGGAAAGCTCCTACGAGCAGTACTTC. The chain links TRBV20-1 to TRBJ2-7; D gene ambiguous. Germline-derived CDR1 and CDR2 are DFQATT and SNEGSKA (reference sequence). This CDR3 is 14 amino acids long. V shed 1 base and J shed 0 bases, with 10 bases lying between them.

This clonotype was seen ten or more times. The CDR3: CATSTHEQGAGEQYF. Written as DNA, the CDR3 is TGTGCCACCAGCACTCACGAGCAGGGGGCAGGCGAGCAGTACTTC. J is TRBJ2-7 and V is TRBV15; 8 bases agree with TRBD1. The CDR3 covers 15 residues. V trimming: 4 bases; J trimming: 6 bases; junction bases outside the gene matches: 11. CDR1 is LNHNV, CDR2 YYDKDF, per germline (reference sequence).